The 8 T cell receptor beta chains in this list originate from one sample, sequenced in a study of shared clonotypes between healthy human individuals. The method was immunoSEQ multiplex PCR; TCRdb's version includes in-frame clones alone and lacks a portion of them. The table has more than 2,000,000 clones, approximately 95% seen once. The sample consisted of naive CD4+ T cells from PBMCs. The sample's subset: CD45RA+ positively selected. These receptors all come from a man in his late teens or twenties in good health. Some clones in this sample may be carry-over from other donors' samples.

In this sample, this clone turned up once. This chain uses TRBV28 with TRBJ2-3; D could derive from TRBD1 or TRBD2 (5 bases each). The germline V gene encodes CDR1 MDHEN and CDR2 SYDVKM. The CDR3 consists of 14 residues. V lost 6 bases and J 2 bases, leaving 12 bases between the germline ends. This chain's CDR3 is CASSPRGVTDTQYF. DNA for the CDR3: TGTGCCAGCAGCCCTCGGGGCGTCACAGATACGCAGTATTTT.

Concerning this clone: Other DNA sequences in this sample translate to the same CDR3. The rearrangement links TRBV29-1 to TRBJ2-5; the match to TRBD1 covers 10 bases. The germline gives CDR1 SQVTM, CDR2 ANQGSEA. CDR3 length equals 15 residues. V lost 6 bases, J lost 4 bases, and 11 bases stayed unmatched. The CDR3 sequence is CSVRGRDRGGETQYF. CDR3 bases: TGCAGCGTGAGGGGTCGGGACAGGGGAGGAGAGACCCAGTACTTC. Full variable domain (outside the CDR3, taken from reference TRBV29-1 and TRBJ2-5): SAVISQKPSRDICQRGTSLTIQCQVDSQVTMMFWYRQQPGQSLTLIATANQGSEATYESGFVIDKFPISRPNLTFSTLTVSNMSPEDSSIYLCSVRGRDRGGETQYFGPGTRLLVL.

This clone was counted a single time. The gene calls are TRBV7-8 and TRBJ2-4; 11 nucleotides match TRBD1. V dropped 5 bases and J dropped 4; count of bases not matched to a gene: 13. The CDR3 runs 18 residues. Germline CDR1 SGHVS, CDR2 FQNEAQ. CDR3 in amino acids: CASSPDRGPSITKNIQYF. DNA of the CDR3: TGTGCCAGCAGCCCGGACAGGGGGCCCTCAATTACTAAAAACATTCAGTACTTC. Drawing the rest from reference TRBV7-8 and TRBJ2-4, the complete variable domain is GAGVSQSPRYKVAKRGQDVALRCDPISGHVSLFWYQQALGQGPEFLTYFQNEAQLDKSGLPSDRFFAERPEGSVSTLKIQRTQQEDSAVYLCASSPDRGPSITKNIQYFGAGTRLSVL.

The rearrangement joins TRBV9 to TRBJ1-2; D gene uncertain. Per germline, CDR1 SGDLS and CDR2 YYNGEE. The V and J ends lost 4 bases and 3 bases respectively, with 10 bases between them. CDR3 size: 13 residues. The CDR3 coding sequence is TGTGCCAGCAGCCCCATGACCGACTATGGCTACACCTTC. Its protein product is CASSPMTDYGYTF.

This clone came up once. The genes are TRBV5-6 and TRBJ2-5, with TRBD2 identical over 10 bases. The CDR3 sequence is 17 residues long. Trimming removed 0 bases from V and 5 bases from J; junction bases left unmatched: 10. The germline V gene has CDR1 SGHDT and CDR2 YYEEEE. The CDR3: CASSLVSSGSRWETQYF. The CDR3 nucleotides are TGTGCCAGCAGCTTGGTGTCTAGCGGGAGTCGGTGGGAGACCCAGTACTTC.

The V gene is TRBV27, the J gene TRBJ2-3, with 10 bases lining up with TRBD2. Germline trimming cut 6 bases from V and 0 bases from J; bases unmatched to any gene: 12. Germline CDR1 is MNHEY and CDR2 is SMNVEV (reference sequence). This CDR3 is built from 18 residues. The CDR3 nucleotides read TGTGCCAGCAGAGAACGCGCCAGGACTAGCGGAAGCACAGATACGCAGTATTTT. Residues: CASRERARTSGSTDTQYF.

This chain joins TRBV6-1 and TRBJ1-5; 7 nucleotides align to TRBD1. With V trimmed by 4 bases and J by 2 bases, 5 bases remained unmatched. The germline CDR1 and CDR2 sequences are MNHNS and SASEGT. The CDR3 covers 15 residues. Here the CDR3 reads CASSGTGEGNQPQHF. CDR3 bases: TGTGCCAGCAGTGGTACAGGGGAGGGCAATCAGCCCCAGCATTTT.

The CDR3 loop is CSGSGELFF. The CDR3 coding sequence is TGCAGCGGTAGCGGGGAGCTGTTTTTT. J is TRBJ2-2 and V is TRBV29-1; D gene uncertain. The V gene lost 7 bases and the J gene lost 7 bases, with 4 bases spanning the gap. This CDR3 has 9 amino acids. The V gene's germline CDR1 is SQVTM and CDR2 ANQGSEA.